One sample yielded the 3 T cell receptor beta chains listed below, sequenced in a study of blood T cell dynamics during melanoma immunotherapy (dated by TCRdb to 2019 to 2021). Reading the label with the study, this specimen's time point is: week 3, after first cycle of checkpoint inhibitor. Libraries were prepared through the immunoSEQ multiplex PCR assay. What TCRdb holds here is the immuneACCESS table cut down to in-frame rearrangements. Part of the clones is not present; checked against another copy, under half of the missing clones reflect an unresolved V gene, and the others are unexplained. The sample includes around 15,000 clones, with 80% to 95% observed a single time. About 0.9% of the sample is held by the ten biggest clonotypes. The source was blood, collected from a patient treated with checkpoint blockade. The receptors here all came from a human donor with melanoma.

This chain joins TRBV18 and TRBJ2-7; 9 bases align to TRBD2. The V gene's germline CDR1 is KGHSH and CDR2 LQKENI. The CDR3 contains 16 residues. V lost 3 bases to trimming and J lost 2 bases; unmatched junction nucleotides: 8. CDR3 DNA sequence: TGTGCCAGCTCACCCTGGACTAGCGACCTCCCCTACGAGCAGTACTTC. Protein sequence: CASSPWTSDLPYEQYF.

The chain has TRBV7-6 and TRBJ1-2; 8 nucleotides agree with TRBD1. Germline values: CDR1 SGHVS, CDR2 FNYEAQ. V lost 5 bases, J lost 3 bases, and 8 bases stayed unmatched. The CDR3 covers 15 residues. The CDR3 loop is CASSPRQGMDYGYTF. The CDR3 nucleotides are TGTGCCAGCAGCCCCCGACAGGGGATGGACTATGGCTACACCTTC.

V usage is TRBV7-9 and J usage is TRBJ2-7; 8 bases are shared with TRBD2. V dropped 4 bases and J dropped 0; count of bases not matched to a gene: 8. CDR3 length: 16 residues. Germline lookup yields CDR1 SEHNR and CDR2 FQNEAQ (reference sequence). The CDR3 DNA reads TGTGCCAGCAGCTCCCCTAAGCGGGAGCGCTCCTACGAGCAGTACTTC. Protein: CASSSPKRERSYEQYF.